The clone carrying this T cell receptor (beta chain) occurred many times. The V gene's germline CDR1 is MNHGY and CDR2 SVAAGI. The CDR3 runs 15 residues. The V gene end was trimmed by 5 bases and the J gene end by 0 bases; junction bases not matched to a gene: 7. Via MiXCR, TCRdb re-called the RT-PCR reads, giving one row per CDR3 protein. The profile covers approximately 720,000 distinct CDR3 sequences, with approximately 15% appearing a single time and 3.6% taken by the ten largest. This clonotype originated in a female donor in good health, serving as a healthy control. The chain combines TRBV6-9 with TRBJ2-7, with TRBD1 identical over 7 bases. Sequenced input: memory CD4+ T cells from blood. The CDR3 region is CASSARTGSSYEQYF. The CDR3 DNA sequence: TGTGCCAGCAGTGCACGGACAGGATCCTCCTACGAGCAGTACTTC.